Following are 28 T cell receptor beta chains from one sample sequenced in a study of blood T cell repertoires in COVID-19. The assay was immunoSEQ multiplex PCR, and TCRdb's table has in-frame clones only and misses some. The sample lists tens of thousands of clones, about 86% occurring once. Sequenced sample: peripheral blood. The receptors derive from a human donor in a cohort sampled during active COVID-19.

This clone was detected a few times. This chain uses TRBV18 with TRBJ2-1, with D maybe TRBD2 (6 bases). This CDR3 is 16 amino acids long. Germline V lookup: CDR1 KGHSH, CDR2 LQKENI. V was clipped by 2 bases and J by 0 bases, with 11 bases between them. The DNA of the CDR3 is TGTGCCAGCTCACCAGTGGGACTCTCCTCCTACAATGAGCAGTTCTTC. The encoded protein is CASSPVGLSSYNEQFF.

The CDR3 reads CASSLTTPGQGETGELFF. The CDR3 bases are TGCGCCAGCAGCCTTACAACCCCGGGACAGGGAGAAACCGGGGAGCTGTTTTTT. V and J are TRBV4-1 and TRBJ2-2; TRBD1 aligns across 9 bases. The CDR3 contains 18 residues. Looked up from germline, CDR1 is MGHRA and CDR2 is YSYEKL. Unmatched junction bases numbered 14, after V lost 4 bases and J lost 5 bases.

The chain's CDR3 is CASSGFRGDAEAFF. CDR3 in DNA: TGTGCCAGCAGCGGTTTCAGGGGGGACGCTGAAGCTTTCTTT. The V call is TRBV7-9, the J call TRBJ1-1, with 7 nucleotides matching TRBD1. CDR1 is SEHNR and CDR2 is FQNEAQ in the germline V gene (reference sequence). V shed 5 bases, J shed 6 bases, and the junction held 9 bases outside the gene matches. The CDR3 has 14 amino acids.

The CDR3 here is CASSEAGLAGIGEQFF. The DNA for the CDR3 is TGTGCCAGCAGTGAAGCCGGACTAGCGGGGATTGGTGAGCAGTTCTTC. The V gene is TRBV6-1, the J gene TRBJ2-1, with 12 nucleotides matching TRBD2. Looked up from germline, CDR1 is MNHNS and CDR2 is SASEGT. This CDR3 is built from 16 residues. Trimming cost V 0 bases and J 9 bases; bases outside gene matches: 6.

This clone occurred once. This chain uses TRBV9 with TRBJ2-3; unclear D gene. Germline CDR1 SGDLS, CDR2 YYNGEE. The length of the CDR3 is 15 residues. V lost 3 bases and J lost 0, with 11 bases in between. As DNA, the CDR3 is TGTGCCAGCAGCGGAGGAGAAACTAGCACAGATACGCAGTATTTT. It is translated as CASSGGETSTDTQYF.

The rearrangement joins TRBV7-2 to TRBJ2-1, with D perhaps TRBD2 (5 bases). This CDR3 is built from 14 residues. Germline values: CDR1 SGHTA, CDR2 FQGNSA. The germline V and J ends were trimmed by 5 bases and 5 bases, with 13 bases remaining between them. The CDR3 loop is CASSPNGLDNEQFF. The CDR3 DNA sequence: TGTGCCAGCAGCCCCAACGGACTTGACAATGAGCAGTTCTTC. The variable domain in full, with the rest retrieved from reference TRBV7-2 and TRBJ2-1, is GAGVSQSPSNKVTEKGKDVELRCDPISGHTALYWYRQSLGQGLEFLIYFQGNSAPDKSGLPSDRFSAERTGGSVSTLTIQRTQQEDSAVYLCASSPNGLDNEQFFGPGTRLTVL.

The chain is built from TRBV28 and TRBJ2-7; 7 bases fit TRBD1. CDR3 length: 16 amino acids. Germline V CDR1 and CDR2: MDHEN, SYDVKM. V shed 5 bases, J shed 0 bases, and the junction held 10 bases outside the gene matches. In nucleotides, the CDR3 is TGTGCCAGCAGTAACCCCTGGACAGGACCCTCCTACGAGCAGTACTTC. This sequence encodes CASSNPWTGPSYEQYF.

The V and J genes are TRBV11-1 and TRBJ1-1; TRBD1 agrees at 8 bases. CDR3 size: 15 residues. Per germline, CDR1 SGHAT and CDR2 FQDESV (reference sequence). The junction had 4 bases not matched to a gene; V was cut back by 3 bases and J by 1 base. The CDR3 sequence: CASSLIRGQNTEAFF. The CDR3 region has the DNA TGTGCCAGCAGCTTGATCAGGGGGCAGAACACTGAAGCTTTCTTT. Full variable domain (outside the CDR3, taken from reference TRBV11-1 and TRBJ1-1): EAEVAQSPRYKITEKSQAVAFWCDPISGHATLYWYRQILGQGPELLVQFQDESVVDDSQLPKDRFSAERLKGVDSTLKIQPAELGDSAMYLCASSLIRGQNTEAFFGQGTRLTVV.

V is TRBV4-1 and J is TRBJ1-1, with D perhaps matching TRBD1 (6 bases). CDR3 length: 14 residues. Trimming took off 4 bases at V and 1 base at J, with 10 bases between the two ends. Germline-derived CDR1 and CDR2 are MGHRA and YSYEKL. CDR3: CASSRGGSNTEAFF. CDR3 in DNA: TGCGCCAGCAGCCGAGGGGGATCGAACACTGAAGCTTTCTTT.

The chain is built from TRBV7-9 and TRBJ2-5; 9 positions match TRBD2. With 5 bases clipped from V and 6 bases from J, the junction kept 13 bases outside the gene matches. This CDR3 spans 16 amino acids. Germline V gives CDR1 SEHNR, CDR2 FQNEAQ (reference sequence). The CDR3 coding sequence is TGTGCCAGCAGCCCCTGGACTAGCGAGGCGGAGAAGACCCAGTACTTC. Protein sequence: CASSPWTSEAEKTQYF.

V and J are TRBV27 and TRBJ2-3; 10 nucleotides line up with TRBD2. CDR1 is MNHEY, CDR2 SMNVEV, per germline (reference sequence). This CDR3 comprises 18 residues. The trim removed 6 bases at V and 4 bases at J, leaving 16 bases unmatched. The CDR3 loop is CASRPRRSGGALADTQYF. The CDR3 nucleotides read TGTGCCAGCAGACCCCGGAGGAGCGGGGGGGCATTGGCAGATACGCAGTATTTT.

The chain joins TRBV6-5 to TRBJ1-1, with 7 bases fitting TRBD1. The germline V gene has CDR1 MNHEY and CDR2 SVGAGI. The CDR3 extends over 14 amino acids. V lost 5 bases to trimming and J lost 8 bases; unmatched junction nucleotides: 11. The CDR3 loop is CASSPWDSLKEAFF. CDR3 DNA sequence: TGTGCCAGCAGTCCCTGGGACAGCCTGAAAGAAGCTTTCTTT.

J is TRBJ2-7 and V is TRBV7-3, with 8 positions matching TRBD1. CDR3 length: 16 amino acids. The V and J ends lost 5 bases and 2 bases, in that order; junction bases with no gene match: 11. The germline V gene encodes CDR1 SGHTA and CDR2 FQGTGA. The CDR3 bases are TGTGCCAGCAGCCCGGGACAGGCCCTTTCCCCCTACGAGCAGTACTTC. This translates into CASSPGQALSPYEQYF.

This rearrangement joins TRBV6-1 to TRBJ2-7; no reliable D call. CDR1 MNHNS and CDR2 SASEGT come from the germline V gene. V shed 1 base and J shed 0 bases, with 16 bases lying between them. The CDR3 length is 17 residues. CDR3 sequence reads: CASSEGLTAIGSYEQYF. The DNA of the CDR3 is TGTGCCAGCAGTGAAGGACTGACGGCCATCGGCTCCTACGAGCAGTACTTC.

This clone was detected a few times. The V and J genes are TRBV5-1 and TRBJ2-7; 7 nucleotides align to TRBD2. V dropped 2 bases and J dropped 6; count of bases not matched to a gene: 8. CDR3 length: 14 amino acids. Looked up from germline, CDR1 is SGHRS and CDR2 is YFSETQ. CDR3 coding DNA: TGCGCCAGCAGCTTCGGCGGGGAGGGGAGCGAGCAGTACTTC. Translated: CASSFGGEGSEQYF.

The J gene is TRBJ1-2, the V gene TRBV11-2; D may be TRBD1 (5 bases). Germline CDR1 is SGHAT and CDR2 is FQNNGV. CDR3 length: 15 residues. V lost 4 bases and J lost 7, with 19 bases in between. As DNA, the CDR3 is TGTGCCAGCAGCTCCACCCGGGGGGGTTGGACTGGCTACACCTTC. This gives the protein CASSSTRGGWTGYTF.

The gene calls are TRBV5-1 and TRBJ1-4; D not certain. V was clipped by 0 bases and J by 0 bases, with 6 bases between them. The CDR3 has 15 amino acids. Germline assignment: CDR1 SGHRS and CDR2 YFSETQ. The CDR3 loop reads CASSLGSTTNEKLFF. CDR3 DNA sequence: TGCGCCAGCAGCTTGGGGTCTACAACTAATGAAAAACTGTTTTTT.

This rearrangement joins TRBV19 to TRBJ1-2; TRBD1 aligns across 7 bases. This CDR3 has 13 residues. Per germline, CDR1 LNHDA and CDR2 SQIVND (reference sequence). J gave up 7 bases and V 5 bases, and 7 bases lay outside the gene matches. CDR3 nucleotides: TGTGCCAGTAGTCGCGAGGGGGCGGTTGGCTACACCTTC. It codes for CASSREGAVGYTF.

CDR3 amino acids: CASSPGGAREQFF. CDR3 nucleotides: TGTGCCAGCAGCCCGGGGGGGGCCCGGGAGCAGTTCTTC. The chain recombines TRBV7-7 with TRBJ2-1, with 8 nucleotides matching TRBD2. CDR1 and CDR2 (germline): SSHAT, FNYEAQ (reference sequence). The trim removed 5 bases at V and 10 bases at J, leaving 7 bases unmatched. This CDR3 comprises 13 residues.

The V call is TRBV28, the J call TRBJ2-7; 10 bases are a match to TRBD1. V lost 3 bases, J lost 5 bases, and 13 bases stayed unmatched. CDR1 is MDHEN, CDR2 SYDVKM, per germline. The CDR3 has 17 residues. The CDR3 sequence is CASSFALGQGILNEQYF. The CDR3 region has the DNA TGTGCCAGCAGTTTCGCCCTGGGACAGGGGATTCTGAACGAGCAGTACTTC.

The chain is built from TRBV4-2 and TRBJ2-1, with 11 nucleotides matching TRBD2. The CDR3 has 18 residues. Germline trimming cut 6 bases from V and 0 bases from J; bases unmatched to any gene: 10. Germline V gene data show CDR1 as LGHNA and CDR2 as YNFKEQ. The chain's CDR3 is CASRALAGGPSSYNEQFF. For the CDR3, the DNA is TGTGCCAGCAGGGCCCTAGCGGGGGGCCCCTCCTCCTACAATGAGCAGTTCTTC.

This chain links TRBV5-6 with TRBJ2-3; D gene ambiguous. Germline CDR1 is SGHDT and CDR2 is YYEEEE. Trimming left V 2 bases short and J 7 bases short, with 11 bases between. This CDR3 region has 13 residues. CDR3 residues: CASSLSSSYTQYF. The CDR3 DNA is TGTGCCAGCAGCTTATCCTCCTCTTATACGCAGTATTTT. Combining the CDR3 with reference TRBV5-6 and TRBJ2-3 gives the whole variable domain DAGVTQSPTHLIKTRGQQVTLRCSPKSGHDTVSWYQQALGQGPQFIFQYYEEEERQRGNFPDRFSGHQFPNYSSELNVNALLLGDSALYLCASSLSSSYTQYFGPGTRLTVL.

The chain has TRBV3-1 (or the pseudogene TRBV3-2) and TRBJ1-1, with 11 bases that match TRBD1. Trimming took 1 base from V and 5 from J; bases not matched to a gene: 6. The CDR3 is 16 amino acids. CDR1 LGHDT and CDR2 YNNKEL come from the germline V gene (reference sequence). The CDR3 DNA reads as TGTGCCAGCAGCCAAGGGGGGGACAGGGGGAGGACTGAAGCTTTCTTT. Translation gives CASSQGGDRGRTEAFF.

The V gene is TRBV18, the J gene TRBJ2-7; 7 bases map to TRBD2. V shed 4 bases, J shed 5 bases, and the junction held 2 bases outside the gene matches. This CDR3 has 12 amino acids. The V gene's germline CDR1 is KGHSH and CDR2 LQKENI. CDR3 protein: CASSRTSDEQYF. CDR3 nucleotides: TGTGCCAGCTCACGGACTAGTGACGAGCAGTACTTC.

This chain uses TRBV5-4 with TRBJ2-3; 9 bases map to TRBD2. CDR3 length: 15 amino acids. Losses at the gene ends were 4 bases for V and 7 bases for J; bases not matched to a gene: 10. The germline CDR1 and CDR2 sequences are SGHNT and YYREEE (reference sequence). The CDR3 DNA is TGTGCCAGCAGCCCCCCGCTAGCGGGGTCAAATACGCAGTATTTT. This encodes CASSPPLAGSNTQYF.

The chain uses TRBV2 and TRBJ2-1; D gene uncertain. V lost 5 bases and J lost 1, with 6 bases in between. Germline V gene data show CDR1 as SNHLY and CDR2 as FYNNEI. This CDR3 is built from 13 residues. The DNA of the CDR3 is TGTGCCAGCAGTTGGGCTTCCTACAATGAGCAGTTCTTC. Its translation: CASSWASYNEQFF.

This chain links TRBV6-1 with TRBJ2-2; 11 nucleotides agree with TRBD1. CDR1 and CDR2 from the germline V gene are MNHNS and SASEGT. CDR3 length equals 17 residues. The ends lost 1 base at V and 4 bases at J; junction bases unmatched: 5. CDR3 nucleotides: TGTGCCAGCAGTGAAGTTGGGACAGGGGGTTTCACCGGGGAGCTGTTTTTT. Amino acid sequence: CASSEVGTGGFTGELFF.

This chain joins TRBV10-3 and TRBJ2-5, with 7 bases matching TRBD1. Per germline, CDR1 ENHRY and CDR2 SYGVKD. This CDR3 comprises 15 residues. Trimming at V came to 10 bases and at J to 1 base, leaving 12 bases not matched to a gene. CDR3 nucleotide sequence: TGTGCCACGACCGGAGAAGGGGGCCTCCAAGAGACCCAGTACTTC. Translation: CATTGEGGLQETQYF.